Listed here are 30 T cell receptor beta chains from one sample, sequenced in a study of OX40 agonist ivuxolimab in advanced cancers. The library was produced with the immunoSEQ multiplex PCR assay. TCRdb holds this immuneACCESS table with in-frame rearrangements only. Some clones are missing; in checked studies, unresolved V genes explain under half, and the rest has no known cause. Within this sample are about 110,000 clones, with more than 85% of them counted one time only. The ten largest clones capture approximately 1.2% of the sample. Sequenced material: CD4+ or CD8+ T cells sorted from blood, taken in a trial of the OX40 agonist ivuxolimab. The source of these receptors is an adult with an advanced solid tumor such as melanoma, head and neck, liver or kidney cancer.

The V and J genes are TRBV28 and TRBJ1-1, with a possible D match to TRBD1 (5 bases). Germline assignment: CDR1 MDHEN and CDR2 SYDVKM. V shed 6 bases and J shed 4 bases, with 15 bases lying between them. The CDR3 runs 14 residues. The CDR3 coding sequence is TGTGCCAGCAGACTCTCCGGGAGGGGCACTGAAGCTTTCTTT. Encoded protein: CASRLSGRGTEAFF.

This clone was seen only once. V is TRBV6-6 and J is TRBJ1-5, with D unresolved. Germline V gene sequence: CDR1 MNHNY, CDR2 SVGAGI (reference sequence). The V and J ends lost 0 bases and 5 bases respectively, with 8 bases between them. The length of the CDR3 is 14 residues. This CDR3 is CASSYSGYDQPQHF. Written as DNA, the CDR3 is TGTGCCAGCAGTTACTCGGGGTATGATCAGCCCCAGCATTTT.

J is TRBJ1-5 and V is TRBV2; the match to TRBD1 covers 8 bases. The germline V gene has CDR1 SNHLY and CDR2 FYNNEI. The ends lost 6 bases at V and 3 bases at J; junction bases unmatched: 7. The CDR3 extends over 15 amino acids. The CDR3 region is CASSWDRPSNQPQHF. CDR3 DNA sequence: TGTGCCAGCAGCTGGGACAGGCCCTCCAATCAGCCCCAGCATTTT.

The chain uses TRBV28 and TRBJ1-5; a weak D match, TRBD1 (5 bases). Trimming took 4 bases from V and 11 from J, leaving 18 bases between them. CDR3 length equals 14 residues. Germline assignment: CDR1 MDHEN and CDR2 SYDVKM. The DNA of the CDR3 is TGTGCCAGCAGTTCAGGAGGGACTCAATCAGCCCAGCATTTT. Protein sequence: CASSSGGTQSAQHF.

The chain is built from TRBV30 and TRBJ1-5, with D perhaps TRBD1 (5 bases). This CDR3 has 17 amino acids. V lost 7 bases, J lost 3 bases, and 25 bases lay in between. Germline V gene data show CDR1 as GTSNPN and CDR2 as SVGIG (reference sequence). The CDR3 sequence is CAFPPGPLRGLNQPQHF. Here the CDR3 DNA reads TGTGCCTTCCCTCCGGGACCCCTCAGAGGGCTCAATCAGCCCCAGCATTTT.

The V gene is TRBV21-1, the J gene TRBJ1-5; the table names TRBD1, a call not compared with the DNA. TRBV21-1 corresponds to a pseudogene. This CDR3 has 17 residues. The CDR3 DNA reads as TGTGCCAGCAGCAAAAGGGGTAAAACAGATGGCAATCAGCCCCAGCATTTT. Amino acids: CASSKRGKTDGNQPQHF.

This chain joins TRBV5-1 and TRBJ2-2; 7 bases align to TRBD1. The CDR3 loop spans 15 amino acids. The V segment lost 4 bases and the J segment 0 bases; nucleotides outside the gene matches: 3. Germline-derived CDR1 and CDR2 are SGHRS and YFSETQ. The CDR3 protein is CASSLTGPNTGELFF. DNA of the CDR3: TGCGCCAGCAGCCTGACAGGGCCGAACACCGGGGAGCTGTTTTTT.

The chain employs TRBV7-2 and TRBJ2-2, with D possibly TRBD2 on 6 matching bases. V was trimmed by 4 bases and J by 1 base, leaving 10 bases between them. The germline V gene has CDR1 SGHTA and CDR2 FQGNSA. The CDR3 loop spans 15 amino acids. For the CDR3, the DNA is TGTGCCAGCAGCTCTAGCGTTTGGAACACCGGGGAGCTGTTTTTT. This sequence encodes CASSSSVWNTGELFF.

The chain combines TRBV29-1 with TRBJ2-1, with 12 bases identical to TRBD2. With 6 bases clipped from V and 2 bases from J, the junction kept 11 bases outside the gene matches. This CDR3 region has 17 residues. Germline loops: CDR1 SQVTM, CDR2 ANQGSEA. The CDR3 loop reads CSVDGTSGPTAYNEQFF. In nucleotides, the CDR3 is TGCAGCGTCGATGGGACTAGCGGGCCGACCGCCTACAATGAGCAGTTCTTC.

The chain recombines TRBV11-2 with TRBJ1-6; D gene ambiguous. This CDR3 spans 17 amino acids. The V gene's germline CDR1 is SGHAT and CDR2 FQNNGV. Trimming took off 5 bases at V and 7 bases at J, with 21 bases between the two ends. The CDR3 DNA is TGTGCCAGCAGCCGGTGGTACACGCAAAACTCCAATTCACCCCTCCACTTT. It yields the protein CASSRWYTQNSNSPLHF.

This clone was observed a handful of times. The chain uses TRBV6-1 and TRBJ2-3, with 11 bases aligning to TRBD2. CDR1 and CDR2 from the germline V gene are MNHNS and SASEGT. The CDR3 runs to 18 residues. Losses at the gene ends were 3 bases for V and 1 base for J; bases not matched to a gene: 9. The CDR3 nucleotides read TGTGCCAGCAGTGATCGGCTAGCGGGAGGAATGGGCACAGATACGCAGTATTTT. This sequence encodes CASSDRLAGGMGTDTQYF.

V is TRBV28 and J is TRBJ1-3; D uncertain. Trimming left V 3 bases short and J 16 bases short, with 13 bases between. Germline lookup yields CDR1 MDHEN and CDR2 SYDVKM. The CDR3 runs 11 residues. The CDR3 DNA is TGTGCCAGCAGTTTGCAACAGACCAGCTATTTT. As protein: CASSLQQTSYF.

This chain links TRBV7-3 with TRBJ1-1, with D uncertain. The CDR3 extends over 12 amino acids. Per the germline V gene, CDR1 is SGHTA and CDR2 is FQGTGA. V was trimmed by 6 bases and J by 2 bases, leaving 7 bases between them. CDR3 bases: TGTGCCAGCAGGGCTTCCAACACTGAAGCTTTCTTT. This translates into CASRASNTEAFF.

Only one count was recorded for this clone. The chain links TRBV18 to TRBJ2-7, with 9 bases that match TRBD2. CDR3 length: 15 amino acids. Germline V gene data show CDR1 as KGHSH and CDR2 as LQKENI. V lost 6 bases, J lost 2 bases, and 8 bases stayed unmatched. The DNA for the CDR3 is TGTGCCAGCTCCCGCGGGCTAGCGGGAACCTACGAGCAGTACTTC. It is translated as CASSRGLAGTYEQYF.

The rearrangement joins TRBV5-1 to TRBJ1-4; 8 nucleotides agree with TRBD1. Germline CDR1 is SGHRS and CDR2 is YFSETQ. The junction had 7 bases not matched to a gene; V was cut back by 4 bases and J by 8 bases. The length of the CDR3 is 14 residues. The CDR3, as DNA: TGCGCCAGCAGCCAAAAGACAGGGGACGAAAAACTGTTTTTT. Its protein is CASSQKTGDEKLFF. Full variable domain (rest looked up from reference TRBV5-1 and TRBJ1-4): KAGVTQTPRYLIKTRGQQVTLSCSPISGHRSVSWYQQTPGQGLQFLFEYFSETQRNKGNFPGRFSGRQFSNSRSEMNVSTLELGDSALYLCASSQKTGDEKLFFGSGTQLSVL.

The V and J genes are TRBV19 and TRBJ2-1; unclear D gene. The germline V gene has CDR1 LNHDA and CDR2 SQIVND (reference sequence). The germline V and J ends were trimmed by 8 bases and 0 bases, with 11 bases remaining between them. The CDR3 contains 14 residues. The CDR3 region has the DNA TGTGCCAGTGCCTTTCACAGCTCCTACAATGAGCAGTTCTTC. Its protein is CASAFHSSYNEQFF.

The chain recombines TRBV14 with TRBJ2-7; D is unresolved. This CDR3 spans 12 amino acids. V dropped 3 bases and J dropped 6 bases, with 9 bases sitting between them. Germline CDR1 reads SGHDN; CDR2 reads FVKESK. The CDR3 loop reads CASSQGWVEQYF. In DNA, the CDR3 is TGTGCCAGCAGCCAGGGGTGGGTCGAGCAGTACTTC.

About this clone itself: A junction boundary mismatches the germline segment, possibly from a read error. The CDR3 region has the DNA TGTGCCAGCAGCACGGGACAAAATATTCAGTACTTC. This codes for CASSTGQNIQYF. This sequence joins TRBV5-4 and TRBJ2-4, with D tentatively TRBD1 (6 bases). In germline, CDR1 is SGHNT, CDR2 YYREEE (reference sequence). CDR3 length: 12 residues.

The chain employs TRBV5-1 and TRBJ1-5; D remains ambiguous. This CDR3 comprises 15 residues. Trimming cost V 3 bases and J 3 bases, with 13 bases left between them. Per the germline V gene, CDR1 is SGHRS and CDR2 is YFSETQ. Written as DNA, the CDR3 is TGCGCCAGCAGCTCCAACGGCGAACCCAATCAGCCCCAGCATTTT. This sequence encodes CASSSNGEPNQPQHF.

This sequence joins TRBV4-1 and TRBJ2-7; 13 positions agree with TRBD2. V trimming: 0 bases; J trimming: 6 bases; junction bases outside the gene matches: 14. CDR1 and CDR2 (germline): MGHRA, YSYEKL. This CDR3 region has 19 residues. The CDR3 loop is CASSQDPGLAGDPSAEQYF. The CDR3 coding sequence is TGCGCCAGCAGCCAAGATCCAGGACTAGCGGGAGATCCCAGCGCCGAGCAGTACTTC.

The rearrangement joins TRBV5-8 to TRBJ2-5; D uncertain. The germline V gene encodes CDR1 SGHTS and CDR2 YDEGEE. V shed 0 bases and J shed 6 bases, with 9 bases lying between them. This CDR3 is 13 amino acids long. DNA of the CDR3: TGTGCCAGCAGCTTGGCCGGCAGTCAGACCCAGTACTTC. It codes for CASSLAGSQTQYF.

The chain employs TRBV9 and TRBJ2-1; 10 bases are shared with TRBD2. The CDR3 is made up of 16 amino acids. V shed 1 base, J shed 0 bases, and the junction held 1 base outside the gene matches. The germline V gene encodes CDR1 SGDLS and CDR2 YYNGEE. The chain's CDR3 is CASSVSSGSSYNEQFF. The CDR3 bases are TGTGCCAGCAGCGTATCTAGCGGGAGCTCCTACAATGAGCAGTTCTTC.

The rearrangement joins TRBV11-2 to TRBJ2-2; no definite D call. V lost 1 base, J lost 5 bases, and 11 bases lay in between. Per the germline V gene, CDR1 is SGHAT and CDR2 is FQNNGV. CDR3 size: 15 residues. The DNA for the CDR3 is TGTGCCAGCAGCTTAGTGGTTGTGTCAACCGGGGAGCTGTTTTTT. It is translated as CASSLVVVSTGELFF.

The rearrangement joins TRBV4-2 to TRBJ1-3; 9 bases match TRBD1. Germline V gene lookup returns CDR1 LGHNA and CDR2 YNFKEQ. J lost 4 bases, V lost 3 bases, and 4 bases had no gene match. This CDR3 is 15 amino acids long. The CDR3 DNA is TGTGCCAGCAGCCAGATGGGGACAGGGGGAAACACCATATATTTT. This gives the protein CASSQMGTGGNTIYF.

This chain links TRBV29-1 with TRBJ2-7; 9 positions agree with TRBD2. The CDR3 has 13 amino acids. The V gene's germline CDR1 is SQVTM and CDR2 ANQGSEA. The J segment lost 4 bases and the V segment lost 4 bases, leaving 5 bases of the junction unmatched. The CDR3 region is CSVGPSGVYEQYF. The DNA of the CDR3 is TGCAGCGTTGGGCCTAGCGGGGTGTACGAGCAGTACTTC.

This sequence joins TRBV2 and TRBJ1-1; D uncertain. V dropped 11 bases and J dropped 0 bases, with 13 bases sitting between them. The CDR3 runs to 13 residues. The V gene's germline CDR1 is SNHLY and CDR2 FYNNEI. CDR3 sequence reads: CAAQRAVNTEAFF. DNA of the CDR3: TGTGCCGCCCAGAGGGCGGTGAACACTGAAGCTTTCTTT.

For the CDR3, the DNA is TGTGCCAGCAGCCAAGACTATGATCAGCCCCAGCATTTT. Translation gives CASSQDYDQPQHF. The chain joins TRBV14 to TRBJ1-5; D unclear. This CDR3 has 13 amino acids. V shed 0 bases and J shed 5 bases, with 5 bases lying between them. CDR1 is SGHDN and CDR2 is FVKESK in the germline V gene.

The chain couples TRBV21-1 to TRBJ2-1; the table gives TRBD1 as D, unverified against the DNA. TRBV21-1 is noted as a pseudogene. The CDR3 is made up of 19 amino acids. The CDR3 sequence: CASSKDFNPRDKEHDEQFF. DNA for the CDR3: TGTGCCAGCAGCAAAGACTTTAATCCCCGGGACAAAGAGCATGATGAGCAGTTCTTC.

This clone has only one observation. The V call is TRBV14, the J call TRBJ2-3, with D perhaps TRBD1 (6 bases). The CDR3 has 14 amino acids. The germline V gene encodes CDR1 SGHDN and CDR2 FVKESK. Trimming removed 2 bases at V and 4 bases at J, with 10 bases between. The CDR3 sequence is CASSQIQGADTQYF. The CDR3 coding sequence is TGTGCCAGCAGCCAAATACAGGGCGCAGATACGCAGTATTTT.

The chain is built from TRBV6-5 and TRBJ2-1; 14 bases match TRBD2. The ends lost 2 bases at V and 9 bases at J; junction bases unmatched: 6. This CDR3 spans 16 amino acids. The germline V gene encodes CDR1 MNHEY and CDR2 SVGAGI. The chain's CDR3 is CASSYPGTSGSREQFF. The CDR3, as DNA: TGTGCCAGCAGTTACCCCGGGACTAGCGGGAGTCGTGAGCAGTTCTTC.